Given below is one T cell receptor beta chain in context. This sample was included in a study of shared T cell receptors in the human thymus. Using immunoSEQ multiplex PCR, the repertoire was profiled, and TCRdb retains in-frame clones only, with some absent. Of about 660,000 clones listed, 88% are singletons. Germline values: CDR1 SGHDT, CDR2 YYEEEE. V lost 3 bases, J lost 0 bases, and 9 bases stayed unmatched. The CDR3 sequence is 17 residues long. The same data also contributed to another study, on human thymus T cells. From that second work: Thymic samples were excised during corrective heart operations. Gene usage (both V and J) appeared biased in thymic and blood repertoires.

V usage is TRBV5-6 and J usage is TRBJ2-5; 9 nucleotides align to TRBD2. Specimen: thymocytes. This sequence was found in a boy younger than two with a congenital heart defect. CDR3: CASSCRHAGGYQETQYF. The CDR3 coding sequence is TGTGCCAGCAGCTGCCGGCACGCGGGAGGGTACCAAGAGACCCAGTACTTC.